Reported below is one T cell receptor beta chain. Per the authors' pipeline: For nucleated cells, counts were estimated from reference gene primer amplification. Profiling relied on immunoSEQ multiplex PCR, and the TCRdb table lists in-frame clones only, not all of them. The V and J calls and clone size are taken from that table; D and trimming were inferred from the DNA. The table has approximately 280,000 clones, 90% seen once. This sample was taken from a study of blood T cell repertoires in COVID-19. V was pared by 7 bases and J by 6 bases, with 5 bases of the junction left unmatched. The CDR3 spans 13 residues. Germline V CDR1 and CDR2: SNHLY, FYNNEI.

This chain joins TRBV2 and TRBJ2-1; 8 nucleotides agree with TRBD1. The TCR was taken from a woman aged 18-29 years with acute COVID-19. The sequenced sample was PBMCs or T cells enriched from blood (not recorded which). The CDR3 DNA follows: TGTGCCAGCAACTCCGACAGGGGCAATGAGCAGTTCTTC. Protein: CASNSDRGNEQFF.